The clone carrying this T cell receptor beta chain came up many times. The antigen is undetermined. Amplification targeted the TCR beta CDR3 regions, with RNA transcripts as the source material. First-round RT-PCR employed HTBI primers, with a second-round multiplex PCR after it. One entry per CDR3 protein, called by TCRdb with MiXCR from the multiplex PCR reads. Among roughly 410,000 distinct CDR3 sequences listed, roughly 15% were seen once. The data belong to a study of Graves' ophthalmopathy and Graves' hyperthyroidism. General study points: Ophthalmopathy versus stable hyperthyroidism: 13-signature model gave 87.88% sensitivity, approximately 80% specificity.

The CDR3 loop spans 13 amino acids. Trimming pared 5 bases from V and 7 bases from J, leaving 14 bases between. The germline V gene has CDR1 MDHEN and CDR2 SYDVKM. This sequence originates from a woman in her late teens or twenties with stable Graves' hyperthyroidism. Material: peripheral blood. The chain has TRBV28 and TRBJ1-2; possible D gene TRBD1, 5 bases. CDR3 sequence reads: CASSNEGFIGYTF. The DNA for the CDR3 is TGTGCCAGCAGTAACGAGGGGTTCATTGGCTACACCTTC.